Listed below are T cell receptor beta chains from one sample, sequenced in a study of shared clonotypes between healthy human individuals. Clones were read by immunoSEQ multiplex PCR, and TCRdb kept only the in-frame ones, dropping some. The sample lists about 490,000 clones, over 60% occurring once. The sequenced sample consisted of PBMCs. Receptors originate from a woman aged 40 to 55 in good health. Some clones in this sample may be carry-over from other donors' samples. The CDR3 runs from the conserved cysteine through the conserved F or W. D genes are given only for firm matches. Size tells how often a clone was seen (once, few, many) or the class of an expanded clone, and some rows leave it out.

cdr3_length: 12
j_call: TRBJ1-2
d_call: NA
clone_size: NA
v_call: TRBV28
cdr3_aa: CASSSRNYGYTF
cdr3_nt: TGTGCCAGCAGTTCCCGAAACTATGGCTACACCTTC

cdr3_length: 17
j_call: TRBJ1-4
d_call: TRBD1
clone_size: few
v_call: TRBV7-2
cdr3_aa: CASSLDTWTGRNEKLFF
cdr3_nt: TGTGCCAGCAGCTTAGACACCTGGACAGGGCGTAATGAAAAACTGTTTTTT

cdr3_length: 13
j_call: TRBJ2-3
d_call: NA
clone_size: NA
v_call: TRBV5-6
cdr3_aa: CASSFGGTDTQYF
cdr3_nt: TGTGCCAGCAGCTTCGGTGGCACAGATACGCAGTATTTT

cdr3_length: 12
j_call: TRBJ1-1
d_call: NA
clone_size: NA
v_call: TRBV19
cdr3_aa: CASSSRVFEAFF
cdr3_nt: TGTGCCAGTAGTTCACGGGTATTCGAAGCTTTCTTT

cdr3_length: 14
j_call: TRBJ1-2
d_call: NA
clone_size: NA
v_call: TRBV7-2
cdr3_aa: CASSLGGASYGYTF
cdr3_nt: TGTGCCAGCAGCTTAGGGGGGGCTTCGTATGGCTACACCTTC

cdr3_length: 15
j_call: TRBJ1-2
d_call: TRBD1
clone_size: NA
v_call: TRBV6-1
cdr3_aa: CASSGTLGQGNGYTF
cdr3_nt: TGTGCCAGCAGTGGCACGTTAGGACAGGGTAATGGCTACACCTTC

cdr3_length: 17
j_call: TRBJ2-3
d_call: NA
clone_size: NA
v_call: TRBV7-8
cdr3_aa: CASSLELFGGRTDTQYF
cdr3_nt: TGTGCCAGCAGCTTAGAGCTTTTTGGGGGGCGCACAGATACGCAGTATTTT

cdr3_length: 17
j_call: TRBJ2-2
d_call: TRBD1
clone_size: NA
v_call: TRBV5-1
cdr3_aa: CASSHSTGGDGTGELFF
cdr3_nt: TGCGCCAGCAGCCATTCCACAGGGGGCGACGGTACCGGGGAGCTGTTTTTT

cdr3_length: 16
j_call: TRBJ1-2
d_call: TRBD1
clone_size: NA
v_call: TRBV18
cdr3_aa: CASSPGGTGGNYGYTF
cdr3_nt: TGTGCCAGCTCACCGGGAGGGACAGGGGGAAACTATGGCTACACCTTC

cdr3_length: 13
j_call: TRBJ1-1
d_call: NA
clone_size: few
v_call: TRBV6-5
cdr3_aa: CASSYLGRTEAFF
cdr3_nt: TGTGCCAGCAGTTACCTCGGACGGACTGAAGCTTTCTTT

cdr3_length: 18
j_call: TRBJ2-1
d_call: TRBD2
clone_size: NA
v_call: TRBV9
cdr3_aa: CASSGLHSGPQRNNEQFF
cdr3_nt: TGTGCCAGCAGCGGCCTTCATAGCGGGCCCCAACGAAACAATGAGCAGTTCTTC

cdr3_length: 13
j_call: TRBJ2-2
d_call: NA
clone_size: NA
v_call: TRBV6-4
cdr3_aa: CASSPTLAGELFF
cdr3_nt: TGTGCCAGCAGTCCGACTTTAGCCGGGGAGCTGTTTTTT

cdr3_length: 15
j_call: TRBJ2-2
d_call: NA
clone_size: NA
v_call: TRBV28
cdr3_aa: CASTRPRGGTGELFF
cdr3_nt: TGTGCCAGCACCCGTCCCAGGGGGGGCACCGGGGAGCTGTTTTTT